The clone carrying this T cell receptor (beta chain) was observed at least ten times. Its antigen is undetermined. These data are taken from a study of glioma-infiltrating T cells. Points from the study as a whole: Tissue-blood divergence was below expectation in non-neoplastic patients, above in gliomas. Tissue and blood shared very few CDR3 sequences.

Using RNA template, CDR3s of TCR alpha and beta were amplified with iRepertoire arm-PCR. Tissue mRNA or PBMC total RNA, roughly 95-400 ng, went into one-step reverse transcription and amplification. TCRdb re-called the multiplex PCR reads with MiXCR, one entry per CDR3 protein. This sample yields about 190,000 distinct CDR3 sequences, of which more than 30% are seen a single time; over 20% belongs to the top ten. Source material: glioma tissue, nonneoplastic brain tissue, or PBMCs (not recorded which). This clonotype was obtained from a human donor with low-grade glioma or glioblastoma, undergoing nonglioma brain surgery, or in good health (not recorded which).

The CDR3 coding sequence is TGTGCCAGCTCCCGGGACAGGGAAGAGACCCAGTACTTC. This translates into CASSRDREETQYF. The chain employs TRBV7-2 and TRBJ2-5; TRBD1 aligns across 9 bases. Per the germline V gene, CDR1 is SGHTA and CDR2 is FQGNSA. This CDR3 is 13 amino acids long. The trim removed 8 bases at V and 3 bases at J, leaving 4 bases unmatched.